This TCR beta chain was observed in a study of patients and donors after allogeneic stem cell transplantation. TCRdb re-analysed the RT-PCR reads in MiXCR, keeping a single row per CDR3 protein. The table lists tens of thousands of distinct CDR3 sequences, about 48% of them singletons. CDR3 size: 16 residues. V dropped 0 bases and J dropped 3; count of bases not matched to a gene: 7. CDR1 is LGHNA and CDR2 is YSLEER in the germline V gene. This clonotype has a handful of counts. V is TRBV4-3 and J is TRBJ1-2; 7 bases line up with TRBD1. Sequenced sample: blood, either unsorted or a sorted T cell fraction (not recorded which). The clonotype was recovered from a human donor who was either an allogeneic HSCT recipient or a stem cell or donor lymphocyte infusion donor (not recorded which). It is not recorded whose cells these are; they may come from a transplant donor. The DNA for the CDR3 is TGCGCCAGCAGCCAAGATAGACAGGGTAGCGACTATGGCTACACCTTC. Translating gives CASSQDRQGSDYGYTF.